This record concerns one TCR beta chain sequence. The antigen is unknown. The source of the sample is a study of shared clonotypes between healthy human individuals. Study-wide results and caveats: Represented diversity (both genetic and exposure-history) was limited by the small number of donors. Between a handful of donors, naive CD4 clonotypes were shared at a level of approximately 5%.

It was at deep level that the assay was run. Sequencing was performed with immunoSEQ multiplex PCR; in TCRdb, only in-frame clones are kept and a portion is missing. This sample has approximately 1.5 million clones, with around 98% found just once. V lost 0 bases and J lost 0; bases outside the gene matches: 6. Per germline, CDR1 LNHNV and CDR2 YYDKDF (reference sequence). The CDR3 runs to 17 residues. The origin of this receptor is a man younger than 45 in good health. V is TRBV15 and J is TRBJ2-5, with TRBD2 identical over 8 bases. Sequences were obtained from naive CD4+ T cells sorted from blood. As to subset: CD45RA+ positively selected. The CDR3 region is CATSREGGRKYQETQYF. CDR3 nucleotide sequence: TGTGCCACCAGCAGAGAGGGCGGGAGGAAGTACCAAGAGACCCAGTACTTC.